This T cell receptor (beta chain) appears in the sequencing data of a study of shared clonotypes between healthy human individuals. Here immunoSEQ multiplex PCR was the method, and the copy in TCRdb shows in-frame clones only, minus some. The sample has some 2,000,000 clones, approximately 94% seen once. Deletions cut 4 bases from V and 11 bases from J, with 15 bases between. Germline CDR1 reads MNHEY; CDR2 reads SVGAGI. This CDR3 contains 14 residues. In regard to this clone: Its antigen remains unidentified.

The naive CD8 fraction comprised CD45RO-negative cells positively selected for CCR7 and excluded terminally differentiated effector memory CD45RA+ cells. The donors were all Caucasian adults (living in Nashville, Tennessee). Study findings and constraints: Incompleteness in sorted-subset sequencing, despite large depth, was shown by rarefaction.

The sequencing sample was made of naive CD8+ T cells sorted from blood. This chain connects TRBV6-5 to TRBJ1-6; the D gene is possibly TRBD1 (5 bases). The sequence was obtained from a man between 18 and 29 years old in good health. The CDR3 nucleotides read TGTGCCAGCAGTTCGTACGGGGCGGGGACACCCCTCCACTTT. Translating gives CASSSYGAGTPLHF.